The clone carrying this TCR beta chain was observed once. Its cognate antigen is unknown. This specimen belongs to a study of regulatory dendritic cells for organ transplantation. Germline-derived CDR1 and CDR2 are MDHEN and SYDVKM. The V and J ends lost 6 bases and 5 bases, in that order; junction bases with no gene match: 9. CDR3 length equals 15 residues. Sorted subsets were CFSE-labeled and cultured approximately 5 days with allogeneic dendritic cells. The assay was immunoSEQ multiplex PCR, and TCRdb's table has in-frame clones only and misses some. The data show some 9,300 clones, less than 90% seen once.

The sample taken for sequencing was memory CD4+ T cells from blood cultured with dendritic cells. Specified subset: CD45RO+ memory T cells. The TCR originated in a human donor in good health. The chain couples TRBV28 to TRBJ2-1; 8 bases are a match to TRBD1. CDR3 in DNA: TGTGCCAGCAGCGGGGGTGGGACAGGAAACAATGAGCAGTTCTTC. It codes for CASSGGGTGNNEQFF. Looking up the rest from reference TRBV28 and TRBJ2-1 gives the full variable domain: DVKVTQSSRYLVKRTGEKVFLECVQDMDHENMFWYRQDPGLGLRLIYFSYDVKMKEKGDIPEGYSVSREKKERFSLILESASTNQTSMYLCASSGGGTGNNEQFFGPGTRLTVL.